This T cell receptor (beta chain) was identified during a study of blood T cell repertoires in COVID-19. Study overall: In each case, the material was cDNA or gDNA derived from T cells, B-cell-depleted T cells, or PBMCs.

Original processing methods: Nucleated cell counts were estimated from reference gene primer amplification. Libraries were prepared by immunoSEQ multiplex PCR; TCRdb keeps only in-frame clonotypes and omits some of them. V, J and clone size reflect that table, while D and trimming were determined from the DNA. Of 100,000 to 150,000 clones in the sample, around 82% are singletons; the top ten hold around 13%. CDR1 is MNHNY and CDR2 is SVGAGI in the germline V gene (reference sequence). The V end lost 0 bases, the J end lost 4 bases, and 7 bases lay between the germline ends. The CDR3 covers 13 residues.

The receptor was derived from a woman in her twenties or thirties who had recovered from COVID-19. Sequencing was performed on peripheral blood. This chain uses TRBV6-6 with TRBJ2-7; no definite D call. The CDR3 coding sequence is TGTGCCAGCAGTTACTCCCAGAGGTACGAGCAGTACTTC. Protein sequence: CASSYSQRYEQYF.